These 10 T cell receptor beta chains were all obtained from the same sample, sequenced in a study of T cells in Graves' hyperthyroidism and ophthalmopathy. Amplification of TCR beta CDR3 regions was performed using RNA transcripts as template. Using the HTBI primer set, a first-round RT-PCR was run on the TCR CDR3. Via MiXCR, TCRdb re-called the multiplex PCR reads, giving one row per CDR3 protein. This table has 350,000 to 400,000 distinct CDR3 sequences, more than 12% appearing once. Sequenced input: blood. These receptors all stem from a young woman with Graves' hyperthyroidism.

The rearrangement uses TRBV20-1 and TRBJ1-6, with D uncertain. CDR1 DFQATT and CDR2 SNEGSKA come from the germline V gene (reference sequence). The germline V and J ends were trimmed by 6 bases and 6 bases, with 21 bases remaining between them. The CDR3 extends over 16 amino acids. The CDR3 DNA follows: TGCAGTGCCCCGAGACGCGCGGCTCAGCTTAATTCACCCCTCCACTTT. As protein: CSAPRRAAQLNSPLHF.

The table lists this clonotype with a few counts. This chain connects TRBV7-6 to TRBJ2-1; D perhaps matches TRBD2 (6 bases). The V end was cut by 0 bases, the J end by 0 bases, with 12 bases between. The germline V gene encodes CDR1 SGHVS and CDR2 FNYEAQ. The CDR3 length is 17 residues. CDR3 bases: TGTGCCAGCAGCTTAGCCGGGACTCAGAGCTCCTACAATGAGCAGTTCTTC. The encoded protein is CASSLAGTQSSYNEQFF.

The chain couples TRBV20-1 to TRBJ2-7, with 8 bases that match TRBD2. This CDR3 contains 16 residues. The germline CDR1 and CDR2 sequences are DFQATT and SNEGSKA (reference sequence). With 1 base clipped from V and 1 base from J, the junction kept 9 bases outside the gene matches. CDR3 residues: CSARAPGAGVSYEQYF. DNA for the CDR3: TGCAGTGCTAGAGCTCCCGGAGCGGGAGTATCCTACGAGCAGTACTTC.

The table lists this clonotype with many counts. This sequence joins TRBV5-1 and TRBJ2-3; the match to TRBD2 covers 7 bases. The CDR3 is 13 residues long. J lost 5 bases, V lost 2 bases, and 2 bases had no gene match. Germline V gives CDR1 SGHRS, CDR2 YFSETQ. The CDR3 sequence: CASSFGGEDTQYF. CDR3 bases: TGCGCCAGCAGCTTTGGGGGGGAAGATACGCAGTATTTT. Together with reference TRBV5-1 and TRBJ2-3, the CDR3 gives the full variable domain: KAGVTQTPRYLIKTRGQQVTLSCSPISGHRSVSWYQQTPGQGLQFLFEYFSETQRNKGNFPGRFSGRQFSNSRSEMNVSTLELGDSALYLCASSFGGEDTQYFGPGTRLTVL.

This clonotype was counted only a few times. This sequence joins TRBV19 and TRBJ2-1; TRBD2 matches 9 bases. Germline CDR1 reads LNHDA; CDR2 reads SQIVND (reference sequence). The V and J ends lost 4 bases and 7 bases, in that order; junction bases with no gene match: 14. This CDR3 is built from 17 residues. CDR3 amino acids: CASSSLGAGGPENEQFF. CDR3 DNA sequence: TGTGCCAGTAGTAGCCTTGGGGCGGGAGGGCCCGAAAATGAGCAGTTCTTC.

This clonotype was found a few times. CDR3 nucleotides: TGTGCCAGCAGCGACGGACTAGCGGGAGGCTACAATGAGCAGTTCTTC. Translated, it gives CASSDGLAGGYNEQFF. This rearrangement joins TRBV9 to TRBJ2-1, with 14 bases aligning to TRBD2. Germline V gene sequence: CDR1 SGDLS, CDR2 YYNGEE. The CDR3 has 16 residues. Trimming took 3 bases from V and 3 from J; bases not matched to a gene: 2.

This clonotype was counted many times. The V gene is TRBV3-1, the J gene TRBJ2-1; 11 nucleotides line up with TRBD2. V was pared by 2 bases and J by 0 bases, with 12 bases of the junction left unmatched. The CDR3 is 20 amino acids. CDR1 is LGHDT, CDR2 YNNKEL, per germline (reference sequence). Here the CDR3 reads CASSQRIAGGAISSYNEQFF. The CDR3, as DNA: TGTGCCAGCAGCCAACGTATAGCGGGAGGGGCGATAAGCTCCTACAATGAGCAGTTCTTC.

This clonotype was seen many times. The CDR3 sequence: CASSYARGTQETQYF. For the CDR3, the DNA is TGTGCCAGCAGTTACGCCAGGGGCACACAAGAGACCCAGTACTTC. V gene TRBV6-6 combines with J gene TRBJ2-5; TRBD1 is a possible D gene (6 bases). CDR1 is MNHNY, CDR2 SVGAGI, per germline (reference sequence). Trimming removed 2 bases at V and 2 bases at J, with 12 bases between. CDR3 size: 15 residues.

The sample holds a few counts of this clonotype. The CDR3 region is CASSSEAGGPGEQYF. The CDR3, as DNA: TGTGCCAGCAGCTCAGAAGCGGGAGGGCCGGGTGAGCAGTACTTC. V usage is TRBV7-2 and J usage is TRBJ2-7, with TRBD2 matching 10 bases. Trimming took 4 bases from V and 7 from J; bases not matched to a gene: 10. Germline V gene lookup returns CDR1 SGHTA and CDR2 FQGNSA. The CDR3 runs 15 residues.

The chain combines TRBV10-3 with TRBJ2-2, with no clear D. V was cut by 7 bases and J by 1 base, with 10 bases left in between. Germline-derived CDR1 and CDR2 are ENHRY and SYGVKD. CDR3 length equals 14 residues. The CDR3 bases are TGTGCCATCAACCGTCCGGAGAACACCGGGGAGCTGTTTTTT. Residues: CAINRPENTGELFF.